One TCR beta chain is described in this entry. The assay was immunoSEQ multiplex PCR, and TCRdb's table has in-frame clones only and misses some. The sample yields tens of thousands of clones, around four fifths seen once. The sample originates from a study of OX40 agonist ivuxolimab in advanced cancers. Study information: Recorded diagnoses for dose-escalation patients were hepatocellular carcinoma, melanoma, renal cell or head and neck cancer.

CDR3 size: 16 residues. In germline, CDR1 is LNHDA, CDR2 SQIVND (reference sequence). Trimming removed 6 bases from V and 6 bases from J; junction bases left unmatched: 12. The chain is built from TRBV19 and TRBJ2-1, with TRBD1 matching 9 bases. Sequenced material: CD4+ or CD8+ T cells sorted from blood, taken in a trial of the OX40 agonist ivuxolimab. The clonotype originates from an adult with an advanced solid tumor such as melanoma, head and neck, liver or kidney cancer. The CDR3 nucleotides are TGTGCCAGTAGGCCCTCGGGACAGGGAAGTTTCAATGAGCAGTTCTTC. As protein: CASRPSGQGSFNEQFF.